This entry features one T cell receptor beta chain sequence. No antigen is known for it. Then a second PCR, running roughly 7 to 11 cycles, was carried out with a sample-barcoded 5' primer and a J-beta primer mix. TCRdb analysed the 5' RACE reads with MiXCR anew, one entry per CDR3 protein. Of about 1.6 million distinct CDR3 sequences listed, about 31% are singletons. In each sample, at least 7 million PBMCs were isolated. Germline trimming cut 0 bases from V and 6 bases from J; bases unmatched to any gene: 7. The CDR3 spans 17 residues. The V gene's germline CDR1 is MNHEY and CDR2 SVGEGT. The data were obtained in a study of blood T cells in healthy people across ages. Overall study results and limits: Versus aged donors, long-lived donors had higher diversity and more naive CD4+ cells. Samples with more naive T cells showed higher observed beta diversity.

Sequences were obtained from blood. The rearrangement links TRBV6-2 or TRBV6-3 to TRBJ2-1; 11 bases match TRBD2. This TCR derives from a young woman in good health. CDR3 residues: CASSYSIAGGYSNEQFF. DNA for the CDR3: TGTGCCAGCAGTTACTCCATAGCGGGAGGGTACTCCAATGAGCAGTTCTTC.